The present entry profiles one T cell receptor beta chain with its context. Its antigen remains unidentified. Germline assignment: CDR1 MNHEY and CDR2 SVGAGI. After removal of 0 bases from V and 5 bases from J, the junction contained 8 bases not matched to a gene. The CDR3 loop spans 16 amino acids. The data originate from a study of cytomegalovirus exposure and HLA in healthy donors. Study observations and caveats: The study reported that TCR beta sequences accurately predicted HLA-A and HLA-B alleles in most subjects. The study designated fewer than 200 TCR beta chains cytomegalovirus-associated.

Both 60 Vbeta primers and 13 Jbeta primers went into the PCR. Data came from immunoSEQ multiplex PCR; TCRdb stores just in-frame clones and leaves some out. The sample holds 90,000 to 120,000 clones, around three quarters seen once. The specimen sequenced was PBMCs. V and J are TRBV6-5 and TRBJ2-5, with 8 bases aligning to TRBD1. The TCR was taken from a female donor in good health and CMV-seropositive. The CDR3 coding sequence is TGTGCCAGCAGTTACTCGATAGCAGGGGGCGGTGAGACCCAGTACTTC. This codes for CASSYSIAGGGETQYF.